This T cell receptor beta chain is from a study of blood T cell repertoires in COVID-19. Study-level information: The study drew acute and convalescent COVID-19 samples from the United States, Italy and Spain.

This CDR3 comprises 15 residues. Per germline, CDR1 KGHSH and CDR2 LQKENI. V shed 1 base, J shed 5 bases, and the junction held 4 bases outside the gene matches. This table comes from immunoSEQ multiplex PCR, and its TCRdb copy is limited to in-frame clones, with some not included. The data hold 250,000 to 300,000 clones, with about 86% observed a single time. This clone was seen a handful of times. Other nucleotide sequences in the sample specify the same CDR3. The sequencing input was peripheral blood. The TCR comes from a woman aged 70-85 years with COVID-19, enrolled during active disease. The V and J genes are TRBV18 and TRBJ2-5; 10 nucleotides match TRBD1. In nucleotides, the CDR3 is TGTGCCAGCTCACCACGACAGGGGGCTCTCGAGACCCAGTACTTC. It specifies CASSPRQGALETQYF.